The 3 T cell receptor beta chains given below trace back to one sample, sequenced in a study of monozygotic twins with inflammatory bowel disease. Using the 5' RACE reads, TCRdb records one entry per CDR3 protein without DNA. Here the sample table reports some 170,000 distinct CDR3 sequences. The sequenced sample consisted of blood. These receptors all come from a human donor with ulcerative colitis or Crohn's disease, or a healthy co-twin of an affected twin (not recorded which).

The chain is built from TRBV20-1 and TRBJ2-3; TCRdb lists TRBD2, though no DNA is available to test this call. This CDR3 is 17 amino acids long. Germline lookup yields CDR1 DFQATT and CDR2 SNEGSKA (reference sequence). The CDR3: CSARASGGLDVTDTQYF.

The CDR3 is CASSPRGGPYEQYF. The V and J genes are TRBV5-6 and TRBJ2-7; TCRdb proposes TRBD1, but this gene call is untestable without DNA. CDR1 is SGHDT, CDR2 YYEEEE, per germline. This CDR3 region has 14 residues. Variable domain in full (rest from reference TRBV5-6 and TRBJ2-7): DAGVTQSPTHLIKTRGQQVTLRCSPKSGHDTVSWYQQALGQGPQFIFQYYEEEERQRGNFPDRFSGHQFPNYSSELNVNALLLGDSALYLCASSPRGGPYEQYFGPGTRLTVT.

The rearrangement uses TRBV28 and TRBJ2-3; there is no DNA to check the TCRdb D call of TRBD2. Per the germline V gene, CDR1 is MDHEN and CDR2 is SYDVKM. The CDR3 totals 16 residues. Here the CDR3 reads CASSFLGTSGGYTQYF.